This T cell receptor (beta chain) was captured in a study of blood T cell repertoires in COVID-19. For the study at large: Acute-phase and convalescent COVID-19 samples originated in the United States, Italy and Spain. T cells, B-cell-depleted T cells, or PBMCs provided the cDNA or gDNA that served as material.

CDR3 length: 15 amino acids. Source study methods: Estimation of nucleated cell counts was performed using reference gene primer amplification. The protocol was immunoSEQ multiplex PCR, while the TCRdb copy is restricted to in-frame clones and leaves out a portion. Clone size and the V and J calls come from that table; the DNA yielded D and trimming. The sample holds approximately 220,000 clones, 80% to 90% seen once. Sequenced input: peripheral blood. V usage is TRBV21-1 and J usage is TRBJ1-2; the tabulated D call, TRBD1, remains unverified against the DNA. TRBV21-1 is flagged as a pseudogene. The source of this sequence is a woman aged 60-70 years who had recovered from COVID-19. The CDR3 here is CASSRTTGVNYGYTF. CDR3 sequence (DNA): TGTGCCAGCAGCAGGACCACAGGGGTTAACTATGGCTACACCTTC.